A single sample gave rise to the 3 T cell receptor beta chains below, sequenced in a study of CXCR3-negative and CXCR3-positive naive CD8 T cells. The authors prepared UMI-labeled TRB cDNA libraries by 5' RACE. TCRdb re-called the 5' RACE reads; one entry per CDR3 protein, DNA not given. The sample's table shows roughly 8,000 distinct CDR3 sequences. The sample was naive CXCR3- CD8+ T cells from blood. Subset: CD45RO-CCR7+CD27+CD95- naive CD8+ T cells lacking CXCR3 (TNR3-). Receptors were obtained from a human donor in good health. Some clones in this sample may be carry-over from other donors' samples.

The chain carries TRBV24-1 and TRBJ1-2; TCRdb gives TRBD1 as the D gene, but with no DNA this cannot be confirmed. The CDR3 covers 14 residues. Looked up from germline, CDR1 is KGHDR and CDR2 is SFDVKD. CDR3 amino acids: CATSDGTGIDGYTF.

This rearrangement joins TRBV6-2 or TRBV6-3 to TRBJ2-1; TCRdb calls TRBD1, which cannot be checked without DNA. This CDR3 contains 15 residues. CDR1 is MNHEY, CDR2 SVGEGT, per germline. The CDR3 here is CASSYASGGFNEQFF.

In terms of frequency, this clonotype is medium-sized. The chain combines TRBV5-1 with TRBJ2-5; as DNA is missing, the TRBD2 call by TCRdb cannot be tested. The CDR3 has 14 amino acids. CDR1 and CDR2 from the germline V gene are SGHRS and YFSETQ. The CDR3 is CASSLGEGGETQYF.